The 32 T cell receptor beta chains below come from one sample, sequenced in a study of Ad26.COV2.S vaccination and SARS-CoV-2 variants. Treatment here: over 15 received Ad26.COV2.S at low or high dose, single or two shots; roughly 5 received placebo; per-sample allocation not given. Collection of samples fell on day 63 after the first vaccine or placebo injection. Produced via immunoSEQ multiplex PCR; TCRdb's table is partial and in-frame only. The sample has about 370,000 clones; about 88% are singletons. Material: peripheral blood, obtained in a trial of Ad26.COV2.S vaccine versus placebo. Every receptor here comes from a person between 18 and 60 years old who received the Ad26.COV2.S COVID-19 vaccine or a placebo.

The V gene is TRBV23-1, the J gene TRBJ2-7; tentatively, D is TRBD1 or TRBD2 (5 bases each). TRBV23-1 counts as an open reading frame of uncertain function. The CDR3 is 16 amino acids. V lost 0 bases and J 6 bases, leaving 18 bases between the germline ends. The CDR3 region is CASSQSGNRWAFEQYF. As DNA, the CDR3 is TGCGCCAGCAGTCAATCCGGGAACAGGTGGGCTTTCGAGCAGTACTTC.

The CDR3 sequence is CASSGLGRPGGREAFF. CDR3 DNA sequence: TGTGCCAGCAGTGGATTGGGCAGGCCAGGCGGTAGAGAAGCTTTCTTT. The chain joins TRBV27 to TRBJ1-1; D is ambiguous. Germline assignment: CDR1 MNHEY and CDR2 SMNVEV (reference sequence). The CDR3 totals 16 residues. V was trimmed by 5 bases and J by 8 bases, leaving 24 bases between them.

J is TRBJ1-5 and V is TRBV7-9, with a possible D match to TRBD1 (6 bases). The V end was cut by 3 bases, the J end by 4 bases, with 7 bases between. Germline assignment: CDR1 SEHNR and CDR2 FQNEAQ (reference sequence). This CDR3 contains 13 residues. The CDR3 sequence is CASSFGQNQPQHF. Written as DNA, the CDR3 is TGTGCCAGCAGCTTCGGACAGAATCAGCCCCAGCATTTT.

The gene calls are TRBV10-3 and TRBJ2-6; D possibly corresponds to TRBD1 (6 bases). Germline V gene data show CDR1 as ENHRY and CDR2 as SYGVKD. Trimming removed 0 bases from V and 1 base from J, with 13 bases in between. The CDR3 is 18 residues long. The DNA for the CDR3 is TGTGCCATCAGTGAGTCCGGGACAAGAGAGTCTGGGGCCAACGTCCTGACTTTC. This gives the protein CAISESGTRESGANVLTF.

CDR3: CASSYSNTDTQYF. DNA for the CDR3: TGTGCCAGCAGTTATTCGAACACAGATACGCAGTATTTT. The gene calls are TRBV6-5 and TRBJ2-3, with D uncertain. Deletions cut 3 bases from V and 2 bases from J, with 6 bases between. From germline, CDR1 is MNHEY and CDR2 SVGAGI. This CDR3 is 13 amino acids long.

To note about this clone: The junction departs from the called germline gene at one end, perhaps through a read error. The chain is built from TRBV6-1 and TRBJ2-1; 9 nucleotides align to TRBD2. This CDR3 has 13 amino acids. Germline V gene lookup returns CDR1 MNHNS and CDR2 SASEGT. The CDR3 is CASSDRAGGPGVF. The CDR3 DNA follows: TGTGCCAGCAGTGATAGGGCGGGAGGGCCTGGAGTCTTC.

CDR3 coding DNA: TGTGCCAGCAGTTTAACCGGGACAGGGAAGAATTCACCCCTCCACTTT. Translated: CASSLTGTGKNSPLHF. The chain joins TRBV27 to TRBJ1-6; 9 bases map to TRBD1. Unmatched junction bases numbered 6, after V lost 2 bases and J lost 7 bases. Germline CDR1 and CDR2: MNHEY and SMNVEV (reference sequence). This CDR3 region has 16 residues.

In nucleotides, the CDR3 is TGTGCCTGGGGGACTAGCGGGAGTGGGCAGTTCTTC. Translation: CAWGTSGSGQFF. The chain recombines TRBV30 with TRBJ2-1, with 14 bases identical to TRBD2. Germline V gene lookup returns CDR1 GTSNPN and CDR2 SVGIG (reference sequence). This CDR3 contains 12 residues. With V trimmed by 5 bases and J by 12 bases, 3 bases remained unmatched. Variable domain in full (rest from reference TRBV30 and TRBJ2-1): SQTIHQWPATLVQPVGSPLSLECTVEGTSNPNLYWYRQAAGRGLQLLFYSVGIGQISSEVPQNLSASRPQDRQFILSSKKLLLSDSGFYLCAWGTSGSGQFFGPGTRLTVL.

The chain couples TRBV28 to TRBJ2-7, with D possibly matching TRBD1 (6 bases). Between the trimmed V and J ends, which lost 10 bases and 2 bases, there was a span of 15 bases. This CDR3 has 13 amino acids. Germline V lookup: CDR1 MDHEN, CDR2 SYDVKM. The CDR3 bases are TGTGCCATCCCCGGGACACGACCCTACGAGCAGTACTTC. This encodes CAIPGTRPYEQYF.

The rearrangement joins TRBV5-1 to TRBJ2-1; TRBD2 agrees at 10 bases. In germline, CDR1 is SGHRS, CDR2 YFSETQ. J gave up 3 bases and V 2 bases, and 2 bases lay outside the gene matches. The CDR3 is made up of 15 amino acids. CDR3 nucleotides: TGCGCCAGCAGCTTTGGGACTAGCGACTACAATGAGCAGTTCTTC. Protein sequence: CASSFGTSDYNEQFF.

The chain employs TRBV6-7 and TRBJ2-7; D remains ambiguous. TRBV6-7 is an ORF for which the function is uncertain. CDR3 length equals 13 residues. With 6 bases removed from V and 3 bases from J, the gap between germline ends came to 12 bases. The CDR3 reads CASSLDRIYEQYF. The CDR3 nucleotides read TGTGCCAGCAGCCTGGACCGAATCTACGAGCAGTACTTC.

V and J are TRBV28 and TRBJ2-5; 8 bases are shared with TRBD2. Unmatched junction bases numbered 8, after V lost 7 bases and J lost 4 bases. Germline CDR1 is MDHEN and CDR2 is SYDVKM. The CDR3 spans 14 residues. The CDR3 sequence is CASTQAGGGETQYF. The CDR3 DNA reads TGTGCCAGCACCCAGGCGGGGGGCGGAGAGACCCAGTACTTC.

The chain couples TRBV13 to TRBJ2-3, with D uncertain. Trimming cost V 5 bases and J 5 bases, with 8 bases left between them. Germline CDR1 and CDR2: PRHDT and FYEKMQ (reference sequence). The CDR3 has 12 amino acids. CDR3 region: CASSPFGDTQYF. In nucleotides, the CDR3 is TGTGCCAGCAGCCCCTTCGGAGATACGCAGTATTTT.

V gene TRBV24-1 combines with J gene TRBJ2-3, with 8 bases matching TRBD2. The junction had 7 bases not matched to a gene; V was cut back by 3 bases and J by 3 bases. The CDR3 has 16 residues. Per germline, CDR1 KGHDR and CDR2 SFDVKD. DNA of the CDR3: TGTGCCACCAGTGATCCCACGGGAGGGGGTACAGATACGCAGTATTTT. Translation gives CATSDPTGGGTDTQYF.

This chain connects TRBV10-1 to TRBJ1-5, with D possibly TRBD1 on 6 matching bases. V dropped 3 bases and J dropped 5 bases, with 29 bases sitting between them. CDR1 WNHNN and CDR2 SYGVQD come from the germline V gene (reference sequence). The CDR3 sequence is 20 residues long. CDR3 sequence reads: CASSDSTGTTTPACDQPQHF. For the CDR3, the DNA is TGCGCCAGCAGTGATTCGACCGGGACAACTACACCCGCTTGCGATCAGCCCCAGCATTTT.

The table lists this clone with a count of one. The chain couples TRBV30 to TRBJ1-2; tentative D call: TRBD1 (6 bases). The CDR3 sequence is 11 residues long. Trimming left V 5 bases short and J 8 bases short, with 12 bases between. CDR1 GTSNPN and CDR2 SVGIG come from the germline V gene (reference sequence). The CDR3 nucleotides read TGTGCCTGGTTACAGGGCGTAGGCTACACCTTC. Amino acid sequence: CAWLQGVGYTF.

The chain has TRBV25-1 and TRBJ2-5; D ambiguous. V was trimmed by 11 bases and J by 9 bases, leaving 19 bases between them. The CDR3 covers 12 residues. CDR1 and CDR2 from the germline V gene are MGHDK and SYGVNS. DNA of the CDR3: TGTGCCTCAGCAGACAAGCCTGTGGCCCAGTACTTC. Amino acid sequence: CASADKPVAQYF.

This chain uses TRBV4-1 with TRBJ1-5; a possible D gene is TRBD1 (6 bases). In germline, CDR1 is MGHRA, CDR2 YSYEKL. CDR3 length: 15 amino acids. V was pared by 3 bases and J by 4 bases, with 13 bases between. The CDR3 region is CASSQGQGPNQPQHF. The CDR3, as DNA: TGCGCCAGCAGCCAGGGGCAGGGGCCTAATCAGCCCCAGCATTTT.

This chain links TRBV5-8 with TRBJ1-6; 10 bases map to TRBD1. CDR1 and CDR2 from the germline V gene are SGHTS and YDEGEE. This CDR3 has 16 amino acids. V gave up 2 bases and J gave up 9 bases; unmatched junction bases: 8. The CDR3, as DNA: TGTGCCAGCAGCTTTCCCTGGGACAGGGGAATTTCACCCCTCCACTTT. It translates to CASSFPWDRGISPLHF.

The chain carries TRBV15 and TRBJ1-1; D perhaps matches TRBD1 (6 bases). Germline CDR1 and CDR2: LNHNV and YYDKDF (reference sequence). The length of the CDR3 is 15 residues. V was shortened by 0 bases and J by 2 bases, with 10 bases between the two germline ends. CDR3 loop: CATSRDRGLNTEAFF. The CDR3 DNA reads TGTGCCACCAGCAGAGACAGGGGATTAAACACTGAAGCTTTCTTT.

The genes are TRBV5-6 and TRBJ2-3, with D tentatively TRBD2 (5 bases). The germline V gene has CDR1 SGHDT and CDR2 YYEEEE. This CDR3 has 16 residues. The ends were cut back, 6 bases at V and 4 bases at J, with 21 bases in the middle. CDR3: CASTSGSLSVSDTQYF. The CDR3 nucleotides are TGTGCCAGCACCTCGGGGTCCCTTAGCGTTTCAGATACGCAGTATTTT.

This clone appeared a single time. J is TRBJ2-2 and V is TRBV4-1; tentatively, D is TRBD1 (6 bases). V was cut by 1 base and J by 1 base, with 10 bases left in between. CDR1 and CDR2 (germline): MGHRA, YSYEKL. The CDR3 has 16 residues. The CDR3 loop reads CASSQARGLNTGELFF. The CDR3 nucleotides read TGCGCCAGCAGCCAAGCCAGGGGCCTGAACACCGGGGAGCTGTTTTTT.

The chain joins TRBV11-2 to TRBJ1-4; D call uncertain. The germline V gene has CDR1 SGHAT and CDR2 FQNNGV. V lost 0 bases and J lost 11, with 7 bases in between. The CDR3 spans 12 residues. The CDR3 reads CASSLELGKLFF. CDR3 coding DNA: TGTGCCAGCAGCTTAGAGCTGGGGAAACTGTTTTTT.

J is TRBJ1-4 and V is TRBV12-3 or TRBV12-4; no clear D. The CDR3 sequence is 13 residues long. The ends were cut back, 4 bases at V and 3 bases at J, with 6 bases in the middle. The CDR3 DNA sequence: TGTGCCAGCAGTTGGCAGGCTAATGAAAAACTGTTTTTT. Translation: CASSWQANEKLFF.

The chain joins TRBV27 to TRBJ2-3, with TRBD2 matching 12 bases. The germline CDR1 and CDR2 sequences are MNHEY and SMNVEV (reference sequence). CDR3 size: 15 residues. The V gene end was trimmed by 5 bases and the J gene end by 4 bases; junction bases not matched to a gene: 4. DNA for the CDR3: TGTGCCAGCAGTGTCCTAGCGGGAGGGGCAGATACGCAGTATTTT. It yields the protein CASSVLAGGADTQYF.

V gene TRBV2 combines with J gene TRBJ1-2, with D unclear. With 7 bases removed from V and 8 bases from J, the gap between germline ends came to 23 bases. The CDR3 sequence is 15 residues long. Germline V gives CDR1 SNHLY, CDR2 FYNNEI. This CDR3 is CASTLDGPERRGYTF. In DNA form, the CDR3 reads TGTGCCAGCACTCTGGACGGGCCCGAGAGAAGGGGCTACACCTTC.

This sequence joins TRBV28 and TRBJ2-1; 7 nucleotides match TRBD2. The CDR3 is 15 amino acids. Germline CDR1 is MDHEN and CDR2 is SYDVKM. Trimming took 2 bases from V and 8 from J; bases not matched to a gene: 9. Here the CDR3 reads CASSLGHREVDEQFF. CDR3 sequence (DNA): TGTGCCAGCAGTTTAGGACACCGGGAGGTCGATGAGCAGTTCTTC.

DNA for the CDR3: TGTGCCAGCAGCTTGGGTGGGACTATCTACACAGATACGCAGTATTTT. It is translated as CASSLGGTIYTDTQYF. The chain recombines TRBV7-9 with TRBJ2-3, with 7 bases matching TRBD2. The CDR3 covers 16 residues. Losses at the gene ends were 3 bases for V and 2 bases for J; bases not matched to a gene: 8. Per germline, CDR1 SEHNR and CDR2 FQNEAQ (reference sequence).

The genes are TRBV7-8 and TRBJ2-7; 9 nucleotides agree with TRBD1. CDR3 length equals 13 residues. J gave up 2 bases and V 5 bases, and 1 base lay outside the gene matches. Germline CDR1 reads SGHVS; CDR2 reads FQNEAQ. CDR3 nucleotides: TGTGCCAGCAGCCGGGACAGGGCCTACGAGCAGTACTTC. It encodes CASSRDRAYEQYF.

The chain recombines TRBV7-9 with TRBJ2-2; D remains unclear. The CDR3 has 13 residues. The germline V and J ends were trimmed by 3 bases and 7 bases, with 9 bases remaining between them. CDR1 and CDR2 (germline): SEHNR, FQNEAQ (reference sequence). The CDR3 coding sequence is TGTGCCAGCAGCTTGGGGTCCGGCGGGGAGCTGTTTTTT. As protein: CASSLGSGGELFF.

This chain joins TRBV5-1 and TRBJ2-3, with TRBD2 matching over 7 bases. With V trimmed by 4 bases and J by 0 bases, 11 bases remained unmatched. The CDR3 length is 17 residues. Germline-derived CDR1 and CDR2 are SGHRS and YFSETQ. CDR3 sequence reads: CASSRLAEAFSTDTQYF. The CDR3, as DNA: TGCGCCAGCAGCAGGCTAGCGGAAGCCTTCAGCACAGATACGCAGTATTTT. Together with reference TRBV5-1 and TRBJ2-3, the CDR3 gives the full variable domain: KAGVTQTPRYLIKTRGQQVTLSCSPISGHRSVSWYQQTPGQGLQFLFEYFSETQRNKGNFPGRFSGRQFSNSRSEMNVSTLELGDSALYLCASSRLAEAFSTDTQYFGPGTRLTVL.

This sequence joins TRBV24-1 and TRBJ2-1; D may be TRBD2 (6 bases). Germline CDR1 and CDR2: KGHDR and SFDVKD. This CDR3 region has 14 residues. The ends were cut back, 1 base at V and 10 bases at J, with 13 bases in the middle. CDR3: CATSDLDGGREQFF. Written as DNA, the CDR3 is TGTGCCACCAGTGATTTAGACGGGGGACGCGAGCAGTTCTTC.